This TCR beta chain was captured in a study of shared clonotypes between healthy human individuals. Trimming removed 7 bases at V and 5 bases at J, with 15 bases between. The CDR3 contains 14 residues. Germline CDR1 is MNHNS and CDR2 is SASEGT. Assay used: immunoSEQ multiplex PCR; TCRdb lists only in-frame clones, some missing. The sample lists about 600,000 clones, 97% occurring once. The chain combines TRBV6-1 with TRBJ1-5; D unresolved. The TCR was taken from a woman in her 30s in good health. The source material was naive CD4+ T cells sorted from blood. The subset: CD45RA+ positively selected. The CDR3 DNA is TGTGCCAGCACCATGATAGGGTTGGATCAGCCCCAGCATTTT. This translates into CASTMIGLDQPQHF.